Each of the 21 T cell receptor beta chains below was sequenced from the same sample in a study of Ad26.COV2.S vaccination and SARS-CoV-2 variants. Only in-frame clones appear in the TCRdb table, and some are missing; sequencing was by immunoSEQ multiplex PCR. This table holds over 450,000 clones, 80% to 90% found once. Treatment of the sample: roughly 20 received Ad26.COV2.S at low or high dose, single or two shots; 5 received placebo; per-sample allocation not given. The investigators took samples on day 63 after the first vaccine or placebo injection. The sequences come from peripheral blood, collected in a trial of Ad26.COV2.S vaccine versus placebo. Receptors were obtained from a person aged 18-65 years who received the Ad26.COV2.S COVID-19 vaccine or a placebo.

This clone was counted once. DNA of the CDR3: TGTGCAAGTCGCTTAGATAATTCCGGGACACCTAAGCGGGAGTGGCGAGAGACCCAGTACTTC. Translation gives CASRLDNSGTPKREWRETQYF. The chain recombines TRBV12-2 with TRBJ2-5; the table's TRBD2 call for D was not verified on the DNA. TRBV12-2 is recorded as a pseudogene. This CDR3 has 21 amino acids.

This sequence joins TRBV7-8 and TRBJ1-1, with D uncertain. Germline assignment: CDR1 SGHVS and CDR2 FQNEAQ. Trimming took 5 bases from V and 0 from J, leaving 7 bases between them. The CDR3 has 13 amino acids. The CDR3 DNA sequence: TGTGCCAGCAGCAAGGAGGTGAACACTGAAGCTTTCTTT. Protein: CASSKEVNTEAFF.

The chain uses TRBV28 and TRBJ1-1; TRBD1 matches 10 bases. Germline values: CDR1 MDHEN, CDR2 SYDVKM. V trimming: 0 bases; J trimming: 0 bases; junction bases outside the gene matches: 4. The CDR3 sequence is 17 residues long. CDR3 in amino acids: CASSLWGTGVLNTEAFF. The CDR3 DNA reads as TGTGCCAGCAGTTTATGGGGGACAGGGGTCTTGAACACTGAAGCTTTCTTT.

J is TRBJ2-1 and V is TRBV2; no firm D call. CDR3 size: 15 residues. Looked up from germline, CDR1 is SNHLY and CDR2 is FYNNEI. The ends were cut back, 4 bases at V and 0 bases at J, with 10 bases in the middle. As DNA, the CDR3 is TGTGCCAGCAGTGTTGGTCAGAGCTCCTACAATGAGCAGTTCTTC. Protein: CASSVGQSSYNEQFF. Full variable domain (rest looked up from reference TRBV2 and TRBJ2-1): EPEVTQTPSHQVTQMGQEVILRCVPISNHLYFYWYRQILGQKVEFLVSFYNNEISEKSEIFDDQFSVERPDGSNFTLKIRSTKLEDSAMYFCASSVGQSSYNEQFFGPGTRLTVL.

This clone was counted once. The chain carries TRBV5-4 and TRBJ2-2; D perhaps matches TRBD1 (5 bases). CDR3 length: 12 amino acids. Germline V CDR1 and CDR2: SGHNT, YYREEE (reference sequence). Trimming shortened V by 4 bases and J by 6 bases, and 7 bases separated the two germline ends. DNA for the CDR3: TGTGCCAGCAGCCCAGGGCCCGGGGAGCTGTTTTTT. Translated, it gives CASSPGPGELFF.

The gene calls are TRBV5-1 and TRBJ1-1; D is ambiguous. V was cut by 4 bases and J by 3 bases, with 13 bases left in between. The CDR3 runs to 14 residues. CDR1 is SGHRS and CDR2 is YFSETQ in the germline V gene. CDR3: CASSRETGYTEAFF. DNA of the CDR3: TGCGCCAGCAGCCGGGAGACGGGCTACACTGAAGCTTTCTTT.

The J gene is TRBJ2-1, the V gene TRBV2; D tentatively fits TRBD1 or TRBD2 (5 bases each). From germline, CDR1 is SNHLY and CDR2 FYNNEI. This CDR3 spans 14 amino acids. V lost 0 bases and J 9 bases, leaving 12 bases between the germline ends. The CDR3 region has the DNA TGTGCCAGCAGTGAAGCATATAGAGGGACTGAGCAGTTCTTC. This sequence encodes CASSEAYRGTEQFF.

The chain combines TRBV9 with TRBJ1-4; D unclear. The germline gives CDR1 SGDLS, CDR2 YYNGEE. Trimming took off 3 bases at V and 0 bases at J, with 12 bases between the two ends. This CDR3 has 16 residues. CDR3 protein: CASSARTGATNEKLFF. In DNA, the CDR3 is TGTGCCAGCAGCGCACGGACGGGAGCAACTAATGAAAAACTGTTTTTT. Combining the CDR3 with reference TRBV9 and TRBJ1-4 gives the whole variable domain DSGVTQTPKHLITATGQRVTLRCSPRSGDLSVYWYQQSLDQGLQFLIQYYNGEERAKGNILERFSAQQFPDLHSELNLSSLELGDSALYFCASSARTGATNEKLFFGSGTQLSVL.

The chain combines TRBV4-1 with TRBJ2-7, with 7 bases lining up with TRBD1. CDR1 is MGHRA, CDR2 YSYEKL, per germline. V lost 2 bases and J lost 6; bases outside the gene matches: 10. The CDR3 has 15 residues. The CDR3 bases are TGCGCCAGCAGCCAAAACCCGACAGGGTGGGGCGAGCAGTACTTC. Residues: CASSQNPTGWGEQYF.

The V and J genes are TRBV2 and TRBJ1-5; D is uncertain. This CDR3 is 13 amino acids long. The germline CDR1 and CDR2 sequences are SNHLY and FYNNEI. The germline V and J ends were trimmed by 7 bases and 0 bases, with 7 bases remaining between them. The DNA for the CDR3 is TGTGCCAGCAAAATCTCTAGCAATCAGCCCCAGCATTTT. Its protein product is CASKISSNQPQHF.

Regarding this clone: Sequence at one end of the junction differs from germline and may be a read error. V usage is TRBV19 and J usage is TRBJ2-7; D unresolved. CDR3 length equals 13 residues. Germline V gene sequence: CDR1 LNHDA, CDR2 SQIVND (reference sequence). The CDR3 reads CASSIGPGYDKFF. The CDR3 DNA sequence: TGTGCCAGTAGTATCGGACCCGGGTATGACAAGTTCTTC.

This clone was observed a few times. The chain joins TRBV3-1 (or the pseudogene TRBV3-2) to TRBJ2-2, with D possibly being TRBD1 (6 bases). The ends were cut back, 10 bases at V and 2 bases at J, with 17 bases in the middle. The CDR3 extends over 15 amino acids. Germline CDR1 is LGHDT and CDR2 is YNNKEL (reference sequence). The CDR3 bases are TGTGCCACCAAAGCCGACAGGACCAACACCGGGGAGCTGTTTTTT. Translated: CATKADRTNTGELFF.

The rearrangement uses TRBV9 and TRBJ1-4; the D gene is possibly TRBD1 (6 bases). This CDR3 region has 16 residues. Between the trimmed V and J ends, which lost 4 bases and 5 bases, there was a span of 18 bases. CDR1 SGDLS and CDR2 YYNGEE come from the germline V gene. CDR3 amino acids: CASSLGSGGVNEKLFF. The CDR3 bases are TGTGCCAGCAGCCTTGGATCCGGGGGCGTCAATGAAAAACTGTTTTTT. Full variable domain (missing parts from reference TRBV9 and TRBJ1-4): DSGVTQTPKHLITATGQRVTLRCSPRSGDLSVYWYQQSLDQGLQFLIQYYNGEERAKGNILERFSAQQFPDLHSELNLSSLELGDSALYFCASSLGSGGVNEKLFFGSGTQLSVL.

The V call is TRBV9, the J call TRBJ2-1; 10 bases map to TRBD2. CDR1 and CDR2 from the germline V gene are SGDLS and YYNGEE. The CDR3 extends over 16 amino acids. Unmatched junction bases numbered 7, after V lost 0 bases and J lost 7 bases. CDR3 sequence (DNA): TGTGCCAGCAGCGTAGGGGGTTCTAGCGGGAGTAATGAGCAGTTCTTC. Its protein is CASSVGGSSGSNEQFF.

This rearrangement joins TRBV25-1 to TRBJ1-4; no reliable D call. V dropped 4 bases and J dropped 8 bases, with 8 bases sitting between them. The CDR3 length is 12 residues. Germline CDR1 and CDR2: MGHDK and SYGVNS. The CDR3 protein is CASSGRVEKLFF. The CDR3 DNA follows: TGTGCCAGCAGTGGCCGGGTGGAAAAACTGTTTTTT.

In nucleotides, the CDR3 is TGTGCCTCGGACTGGGCGGGCGAGCAGTACTTC. Protein product: CASDWAGEQYF. The chain couples TRBV2 to TRBJ2-7, with D possibly being TRBD2 (5 bases). The CDR3 loop spans 11 amino acids. In germline, CDR1 is SNHLY, CDR2 FYNNEI. The V and J ends lost 11 bases and 6 bases respectively, with 14 bases between them.

The J gene is TRBJ1-3, the V gene TRBV5-1; D is uncertain. From germline, CDR1 is SGHRS and CDR2 YFSETQ. Trimming shortened V by 0 bases and J by 1 base, and 8 bases separated the two germline ends. CDR3 size: 15 residues. CDR3 in amino acids: CASSLDAVSGNTIYF. In DNA, the CDR3 is TGCGCCAGCAGCTTGGACGCCGTATCTGGAAACACCATATATTTT.

The chain couples TRBV7-2 to TRBJ2-7, with D uncertain. Trimming removed 3 bases at V and 7 bases at J, with 7 bases between. The germline CDR1 and CDR2 sequences are SGHTA and FQGNSA. The CDR3 loop spans 11 amino acids. The CDR3 loop reads CASSFGWEQYF. The CDR3 nucleotides are TGTGCCAGCAGCTTTGGATGGGAGCAGTACTTC. The variable domain in full, with the rest retrieved from reference TRBV7-2 and TRBJ2-7, is GAGVSQSPSNKVTEKGKDVELRCDPISGHTALYWYRQSLGQGLEFLIYFQGNSAPDKSGLPSDRFSAERTGGSVSTLTIQRTQQEDSAVYLCASSFGWEQYFGPGTRLTVT.

This chain links TRBV6-7 with TRBJ2-5, with a tentative D call TRBD2 (5 bases). TRBV6-7 is designated an ORF whose function remains uncertain. V dropped 2 bases and J dropped 1 base, with 11 bases sitting between them. CDR3 size: 15 residues. CDR3 sequence (DNA): TGTGCCAGCAGTTACGCAGCCGGGATCCAAGAGACCCAGTACTTC. Translation gives CASSYAAGIQETQYF.

V and J are TRBV3-1 (or the pseudogene TRBV3-2) and TRBJ2-4, with 9 bases matching TRBD2. The CDR3 loop spans 17 amino acids. CDR1 and CDR2 from the germline V gene are LGHDT and YNNKEL (reference sequence). Unmatched junction bases numbered 13, after V lost 3 bases and J lost 7 bases. CDR3 in DNA: TGTGCCAGCAGCCAGAACCCTTCAAGCGGGAGGCGGAACATTCAGTACTTC. This gives the protein CASSQNPSSGRRNIQYF.

In its sample, this clone was seen once. The J gene is TRBJ2-7, the V gene TRBV5-1; D gene unclear. The germline V gene encodes CDR1 SGHRS and CDR2 YFSETQ. Between the trimmed V and J ends, which lost 0 bases and 6 bases, there was a span of 13 bases. The CDR3 contains 14 residues. The CDR3, as DNA: TGCGCCAGCAGCTTGGATTTACCAGGCGCCGAGCAGTACTTC. Translated: CASSLDLPGAEQYF.